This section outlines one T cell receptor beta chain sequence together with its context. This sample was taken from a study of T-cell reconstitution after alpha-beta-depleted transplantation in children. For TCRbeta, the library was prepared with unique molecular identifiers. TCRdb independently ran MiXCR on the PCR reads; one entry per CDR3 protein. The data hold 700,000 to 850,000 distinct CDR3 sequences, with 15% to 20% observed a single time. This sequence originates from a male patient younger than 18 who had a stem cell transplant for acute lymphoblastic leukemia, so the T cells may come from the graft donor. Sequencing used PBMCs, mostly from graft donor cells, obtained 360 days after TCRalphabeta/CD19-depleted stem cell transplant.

CDR3 region: CASIRTLGGELFF. The CDR3 nucleotides are TGTGCCAGCATCAGGACCCTAGGCGGGGAGCTGTTTTTT. The chain recombines TRBV2 with TRBJ2-2; D remains ambiguous. CDR3 length equals 13 residues. The germline gives CDR1 SNHLY, CDR2 FYNNEI. Trimming cost V 7 bases and J 7 bases, with 13 bases left between them.